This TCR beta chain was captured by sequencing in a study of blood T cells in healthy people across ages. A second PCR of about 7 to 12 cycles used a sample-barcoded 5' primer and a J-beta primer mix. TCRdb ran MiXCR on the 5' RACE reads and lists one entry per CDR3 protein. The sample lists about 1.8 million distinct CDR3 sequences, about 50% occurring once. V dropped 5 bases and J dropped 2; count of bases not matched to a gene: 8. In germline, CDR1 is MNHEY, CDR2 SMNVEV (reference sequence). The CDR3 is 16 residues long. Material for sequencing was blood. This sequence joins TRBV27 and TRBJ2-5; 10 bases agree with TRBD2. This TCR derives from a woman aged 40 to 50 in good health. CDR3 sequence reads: CASSPTTSGEQETQYF. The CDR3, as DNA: TGTGCCAGCAGTCCTACCACTAGCGGGGAACAAGAGACCCAGTACTTC.